This entry lists 11 T cell receptor beta chains sequenced from one sample in a study of T cell responses to AZD1222 COVID-19 vaccine. Method: immunoSEQ multiplex PCR; TCRdb's copy keeps in-frame clones and lacks some. The profile shows about 140,000 clones, around 87% of them singletons. Sequences were derived from peripheral blood, sampled on day 0 of AZD1222 vaccination. These receptors all stem from an adult in good health.

The rearrangement uses TRBV7-8 and TRBJ1-3; perhaps TRBD1 as D (6 bases). V gave up 0 bases and J gave up 0 bases, with 12 bases separating them. The CDR3 totals 17 residues. Germline V CDR1 and CDR2: SGHVS, FQNEAQ. The CDR3 bases are TGTGCCAGCAGCTTAGCCGGACAGAGGAGCTCTGGAAACACCATATATTTT. Its protein is CASSLAGQRSSGNTIYF. Filled out from reference TRBV7-8 and TRBJ1-3, the complete variable domain reads GAGVSQSPRYKVAKRGQDVALRCDPISGHVSLFWYQQALGQGPEFLTYFQNEAQLDKSGLPSDRFFAERPEGSVSTLKIQRTQQEDSAVYLCASSLAGQRSSGNTIYFGEGSWLTVV.

The V and J genes are TRBV28 and TRBJ2-1, with D perhaps being TRBD1 or TRBD2 (6 bases each). This CDR3 is 16 amino acids long. Germline CDR1 and CDR2: MDHEN and SYDVKM. Trimming removed 8 bases from V and 7 bases from J, with 24 bases in between. In DNA form, the CDR3 reads TGTGCCAGCGGTTCGGGGTGGGGGGCCAGAAGGAATGAGCAGTTCTTC. Translated, it gives CASGSGWGARRNEQFF.

The J gene is TRBJ2-7, the V gene TRBV28, with 9 positions matching TRBD1. This CDR3 has 15 amino acids. Germline V gives CDR1 MDHEN, CDR2 SYDVKM. The V gene end was trimmed by 3 bases and the J gene end by 2 bases; junction bases not matched to a gene: 5. CDR3 bases: TGTGCCAGCAGTTTTTTCGGGACAGGGACCTACGAGCAGTACTTC. This gives the protein CASSFFGTGTYEQYF.

The chain couples TRBV30 to TRBJ1-1, with a tentative D call TRBD1 (5 bases). CDR3 length: 13 amino acids. Germline CDR1 is GTSNPN and CDR2 is SVGIG (reference sequence). Between the trimmed V and J ends, which lost 5 bases and 2 bases, there was a span of 12 bases. CDR3 in DNA: TGTGCCTGGGAAGGGAGGGGAAACACTGAAGCTTTCTTT. It yields the protein CAWEGRGNTEAFF. The complete variable domain, with remaining parts taken from reference TRBV30 and TRBJ1-1, reads SQTIHQWPATLVQPVGSPLSLECTVEGTSNPNLYWYRQAAGRGLQLLFYSVGIGQISSEVPQNLSASRPQDRQFILSSKKLLLSDSGFYLCAWEGRGNTEAFFGQGTRLTVV.

The chain carries TRBV18 and TRBJ2-3; D remains unclear. V was shortened by 5 bases and J by 2 bases, with 2 bases between the two germline ends. The CDR3 length is 11 residues. The germline V gene has CDR1 KGHSH and CDR2 LQKENI. The CDR3 reads CASSSTDTQYF. CDR3 in DNA: TGTGCCAGCTCATCCACAGATACGCAGTATTTT.

The gene calls are TRBV20-1 and TRBJ2-1; D gene uncertain. The CDR3 runs to 11 residues. Germline V gene lookup returns CDR1 DFQATT and CDR2 SNEGSKA (reference sequence). V shed 2 bases and J shed 8 bases, with 7 bases lying between them. The CDR3 region is CSARSWDEQFF. The CDR3 region has the DNA TGCAGTGCTAGATCGTGGGATGAGCAGTTCTTC.

The J gene is TRBJ1-1, the V gene TRBV7-6; a possible D gene is TRBD1 (5 bases). V dropped 2 bases and J dropped 7 bases, with 23 bases sitting between them. CDR1 is SGHVS and CDR2 is FNYEAQ in the germline V gene. This CDR3 spans 17 amino acids. As DNA, the CDR3 is TGTGCCAGCAGCTTATCGAGGTATAAGCGGGGGGTGAATGAAGCTTTCTTT. As protein: CASSLSRYKRGVNEAFF.

This chain uses TRBV2 with TRBJ2-7, with 7 positions matching TRBD1. The CDR3 has 13 amino acids. Per germline, CDR1 SNHLY and CDR2 FYNNEI. J lost 2 bases, V lost 8 bases, and 6 bases had no gene match. The DNA for the CDR3 is TGTGCCAGCGACGGGGACAGACCCTACGAGCAGTACTTC. Its translation: CASDGDRPYEQYF.

The chain has TRBV3-1 (or the pseudogene TRBV3-2) and TRBJ1-4; D is unclear. The CDR3 totals 13 residues. CDR1 and CDR2 (germline): LGHDT, YNNKEL (reference sequence). Trimming removed 3 bases from V and 11 bases from J, with 13 bases in between. Here the CDR3 DNA reads TGTGCCAGCAGCCAGAAAATGGGTTGGAAACTGTTTTTT. Amino acid sequence: CASSQKMGWKLFF.

The chain employs TRBV2 and TRBJ2-1; 9 bases are a match to TRBD1. In germline, CDR1 is SNHLY, CDR2 FYNNEI. This CDR3 is 15 amino acids long. J gave up 8 bases and V 10 bases, and 15 bases lay outside the gene matches. CDR3 nucleotides: TGTGCCACCAAACCAAACGGACAGGGGTGGGATGAGCAGTTCTTC. It yields the protein CATKPNGQGWDEQFF.

The rearrangement links TRBV18 to TRBJ2-7; TRBD1 matches 8 bases. CDR1 is KGHSH and CDR2 is LQKENI in the germline V gene. Unmatched junction bases numbered 12, after V lost 6 bases and J lost 5 bases. The CDR3 extends over 15 amino acids. The CDR3 is CASSRTTGEYDEQYF. CDR3 in DNA: TGTGCCAGCTCTCGCACGACAGGGGAGTACGACGAGCAGTACTTC.